This record covers a single T cell receptor beta chain. Its antigen is not identified. This specimen belongs to a study of beta chain features in type 1 diabetes. Whole-study findings and limits: A moderate, significant TCRB CDR3 shortening appeared in type 1 diabetes across four CD4+ subsets.

Reverse transcribing all isolated RNA meant expressed TCRB transcripts were sequenced. Method: immunoSEQ multiplex PCR; TCRdb's copy keeps in-frame clones and lacks some. The data show 500,000 to 800,000 clones, with 9.5% to 15% seen just once and around 0.12% held by the top ten. This CDR3 contains 17 residues. The germline CDR1 and CDR2 sequences are SNHLY and FYNNEI. Trimming removed 2 bases from V and 0 bases from J; junction bases left unmatched: 6. Sequencing used naive CD4+ T cells from blood. This chain uses TRBV2 with TRBJ2-7, with TRBD2 matching over 11 bases. This sequence was found in a man between 25 and 39 years old with type 1 diabetes. The CDR3 is CASSETLLAGGSYEQYF. The CDR3 DNA follows: TGTGCCAGCAGTGAAACCCTTCTAGCGGGGGGCTCCTACGAGCAGTACTTC.